The following is a T cell receptor beta chain sequence with its context. The data belong to a study of blood T cell repertoires in COVID-19. Overall study: Samples of COVID-19 (acute and convalescent) were obtained from the United States, Italy and Spain.

In the original processing: Estimates of nucleated cell counts were drawn from the amplification of reference gene primers. The assay was immunoSEQ multiplex PCR, and TCRdb's table has in-frame clones only and misses some. V and J calls and clone size are those listed in that table; D and trimming were worked out from the DNA. The sample lists some 150,000 clones, just over 85% seen once, with roughly 3% in the top ten. This CDR3 region has 15 residues. The germline V gene has CDR1 LGHNT and CDR2 FRNRAP. Losses at the gene ends were 7 bases for V and 4 bases for J; bases not matched to a gene: 9. V and J are TRBV12-5 and TRBJ2-5; 10 nucleotides match TRBD1. The sample was peripheral blood. The clonotype comes from a man between 65 and 79 years old with acute or convalescent COVID-19. The CDR3, as DNA: TGTGCTAGTGCCAGGGGGACAGGGGTATCAGAGACCCAGTACTTC. As protein: CASARGTGVSETQYF.